The entry that follows covers one TCR beta chain sequence. Its antigen target is currently unknown. No base quality values were provided; no much bigger clone lies one nucleotide off. The treatment or condition label of this sample denotes: approximately 10-day PBMC culture with coronavirus spike peptide pools or control peptides (ViraFEST assay). The ViraFEST assay was used in the study, in which antigen-specific T cells were expanded with peptide pools and expanded clonotypes were subsequently identified by TCR sequencing. Healthy vaccine recipients had no prior SARS-CoV-2 infection, confirmed by negative nucleocapsid antibody tests before and after vaccination. Some 2 million PBMCs per well were cultured in IMDM with roughly 5.2% human AB serum and approximately 9.8 IU/ml IL-2, plus 10 ug/ml peptide pools. On days 3 and 7, half of the culture medium was replaced with fresh IL-2-containing medium. After nine to eleven days of culture, CD4+ T cells were isolated by negative selection with the EasySep CD4+ T cell isolation kit. Ficoll-Paque Plus gradient centrifugation was used to isolate PBMCs from whole blood, and the isolated PBMCs were then either used fresh or cryopreserved at -140C. In general, triplicate wells were set up for every culture condition.

The record originates from a study of vaccination and CD4 T cells after COVID-19 (dated by TCRdb to between 2020 and 2023). General notes on the study: In the convalescent cohort there were six males and four females, among whom were two Hispanic individuals, seven Caucasians, two Asians and one multiracial person. In 10 COVID-19 convalescent patients and a few infection-naive healthy vaccine recipients, the spike-specific CD4+ TCR repertoire before mRNA vaccination was compared with the repertoire after mRNA vaccination. In control cultures, a CEFX viral epitope pool was used as positive control, an HIV-1 Nef peptide pool was used as negative control, or no peptide was added. Overlapping spike peptide pools from SARS-CoV-2 and from the common cold coronaviruses HCoV-NL63, HCoV-OC43 and HCoV-229E were used as culture stimuli. Post-COVID blood samples were collected from convalescent patients a median of approximately 100 days after diagnosis, with a range of roughly 35 to 161 days. Participants received two doses of either the Pfizer-BioNTech BNT162b2 vaccine (n=8) or the Moderna mRNA-1273 vaccine (n=2). The time from the second vaccine dose to post-vaccine blood sampling had a median of around 72 days and ranged from about 14 to 250 days. What the research found in general, with its limitations: Nearly all vaccine-specific clones in convalescent patients (304 of 307) were mono-reactive for SARS-CoV-2 spike rather than cross-reactive with common cold coronaviruses. The study included relatively few convalescent patients and did not analyze early timepoints after natural infection. Among the post-vaccine SARS-CoV-2-reactive clones in convalescent patients, a median roughly 85% showed up only after vaccination, which suggests vaccine-specific priming. The median count of SARS-CoV-2-reactive clonotypes went up from roughly 21 after infection to around 38 after vaccination, although the change was not significant.

Library generation was performed with PCR. TCR sequencing of DNA from cultured CD4+ T cells used the Oncomine TCR Beta short-read assay at the Johns Hopkins FTIC core. The QIAamp micro DNA kit was used to extract genomic DNA from the cultured CD4+ T cells. Oncomine TCR Beta libraries from cultured CD4+ T cells were pooled with unique dual indexes and sequenced on an Illumina iSeq 100. From the authors' description of their analysis: Non-productive sequences were removed, and CDR3s not starting with C, not ending with F or W, or shorter than 7 amino acids were discarded. Antigen-specific clonotypes were identified with the MANAFEST web application by comparing peptide-stimulated wells with reference and other culture wells. To be called positive, a clone needed an FDR below 0.05, an odds ratio above 5, and a productive frequency above 0.1% in at least two of three replicate wells. A clonotype counted as cross-reactive if it showed significant expansion both in the SARS-CoV-2 spike wells and in at least one common cold coronavirus spike condition. Levenshtein distances (stringdist) and unrooted phylogenetic trees (ape) in R version 3.6.1 were used to assess CDR3 homology. TCRdb reran the public reads through fastp at Q25 and MiXCR, keeping productive beta chains. Every CDR3 protein is listed once, alongside the most common genes and DNA of its rows. None of the V and J calls come from the authors' own analysis; TCRdb made them. The sample table shows around 25,000 distinct CDR3 sequences, and 67% are seen once. Clones ranked in the top ten supply 15% to 20% of the sample.

Sequenced material: CD4+ T cells from blood, cultured in vitro, taken after SARS-CoV-2 vaccination. This TCR was recovered from a human donor who received a COVID-19 vaccine.

This receptor has the CDR3 CATSRDLYGGGYEQYF. The DNA sequence is TGTGCCACCAGCAGAGATCTTTACGGGGGGGGCTACGAGCAGTACTTC. The chain was built from TRBV15 and TRBJ2-7; TRBD2 matches 8 bases in the middle. The CDR3, cysteine through phenylalanine, is 16 amino acids long. Only CDR3 DNA is held: 48 bases, read in frame from base 1. The germline V gene (reference sequence) sets CDR1 to LNHNV and CDR2 to YYDKDF. V is cut back by 0 bases and J by 3 bases, with 7 bases in the junction unmatched.